These 6 T cell receptor beta chains were sequenced from one sample in a study of metastatic and nonmetastatic thyroid tumors. MiXCR reprocessed the PCR reads for TCRdb. The sample holds some 21,000 clones, about a sixth seen once. Thyroid surgery was performed in patients who had received no treatment beforehand. The specimen was blood. Every receptor here comes from a female donor with papillary thyroid cancer or a benign thyroid nodule (not recorded which). Some clones in this sample may be carry-over from other donors' samples.

This clone came up many times. The chain uses TRBV6-1 and TRBJ2-3, with a tentative D call TRBD2 (5 bases). The CDR3 has 15 amino acids. V dropped 8 bases and J dropped 2 bases, with 17 bases sitting between them. Germline V gene sequence: CDR1 MNHNS, CDR2 SASEGT. CDR3 sequence reads: CASAGSELITDTQYF. The CDR3 DNA follows: TGTGCCAGCGCCGGTAGCGAATTAATCACAGATACGCAGTATTTT.

DNA for the CDR3: TGTGCCAGCAGTTATGCGTGGGGGGAGCAGTACTTC. It yields the protein CASSYAWGEQYF. This rearrangement joins TRBV28 to TRBJ2-7; D possibly matches TRBD1 or TRBD2 (5 bases each). Germline assignment: CDR1 MDHEN and CDR2 SYDVKM. CDR3 size: 12 residues. V lost 4 bases and J lost 7, with 11 bases in between.

This clone occurred many times. The V call is TRBV7-9, the J call TRBJ1-1, with a tentative D call TRBD1 (6 bases). The V end was cut by 7 bases, the J end by 4 bases, with 10 bases between. The CDR3 length is 12 residues. Germline lookup yields CDR1 SEHNR and CDR2 FQNEAQ (reference sequence). Written as DNA, the CDR3 is TGTGCCAGCAAGGGAGGGGGCACTGAAGCTTTCTTT. Residues: CASKGGGTEAFF.

This clone occurred a few times. A much more abundant neighbour one base away suggests this may be a read error. The sample holds other DNA sequences that translate to the same CDR3. The chain couples TRBV3-1 to TRBJ2-7, with D perhaps TRBD1 (5 bases). The CDR3 has 14 amino acids. CDR1 is LGHDT, CDR2 YNNKEL, per germline (reference sequence). In nucleotides, the CDR3 is TGCGCCAGCAGCCAAGGGGCTCCAGCCTACGAGCAGTACTTC. Its translation is CASSQGAPAYEQYF.

This clone showed up many times. This chain uses TRBV10-3 with TRBJ1-5; 7 bases are shared with TRBD1. Germline V CDR1 and CDR2: ENHRY, SYGVKD. The CDR3 sequence is 16 residues long. The V segment lost 3 bases and the J segment 4 bases; nucleotides outside the gene matches: 9. The CDR3: CAISDFIGTENQPQHF. DNA for the CDR3: TGTGCCATCAGTGATTTTATTGGGACAGAAAATCAGCCCCAGCATTTT.

The CDR3 region has the DNA TGCAGTGCTGCCGGATATAATGAGCAGTTCTTC. This gives the protein CSAAGYNEQFF. The gene calls are TRBV20-1 and TRBJ2-1; D call uncertain. The V end lost 5 bases, the J end lost 7 bases, and 9 bases lay between the germline ends. Germline V gives CDR1 DFQATT, CDR2 SNEGSKA (reference sequence). The CDR3 is 11 amino acids.